Listed here is a single TCR beta chain. Living in about 25 US areas, the participants were between roughly 18 and 89 years of age. Donors were grouped by their self-reported clinical history. TCRdb's table, derived via immunoSEQ multiplex PCR, lists solely in-frame clones and lacks some. Of about 200,000 clones listed, about 84% are singletons. This specimen comes from a study of blood T cell repertoires in COVID-19. In the study overall: Italy, Spain and the United States were the sources of the convalescent and acute COVID-19 samples. T cells, B-cell-depleted T cells, or PBMCs supplied cDNA or gDNA.

Trimming removed 5 bases from V and 1 base from J, with 12 bases in between. The CDR3 runs to 14 residues. Germline V gene sequence: CDR1 MNHEY, CDR2 SVGAGI. V usage is TRBV6-5 and J usage is TRBJ2-7; TRBD1 might be the D (6 bases). The clonotype was recovered from a man aged 40-49 years with acute COVID-19. Sequencing was performed on PBMCs or T cells enriched from blood (not recorded which). The CDR3 here is CASSNQGQSYEQYF. The CDR3 DNA reads as TGTGCCAGCAGTAACCAGGGACAATCCTACGAGCAGTACTTC.